This section outlines one T cell receptor beta chain sequence together with its context. This entry comes from a study of immune characterization of retroperitoneal liposarcoma. TCRdb processed the PCR reads anew with MiXCR; each CDR3 protein has one entry. The table records around 20,000 distinct CDR3 sequences, more than 35% of them present only once. V shed 2 bases and J shed 4 bases, with 17 bases lying between them. The CDR3 has 16 residues. CDR1 and CDR2 (germline): MNHNY, SVGAGI (reference sequence). The gene calls are TRBV6-6 and TRBJ1-2; D is unresolved. The sample consisted of blood. The TCR was taken from a male donor with retroperitoneal liposarcoma. CDR3 loop: CASSYDIVPSAYGYTF. CDR3 bases: TGTGCCAGCAGTTACGACATCGTTCCGAGCGCCTATGGCTACACCTTC.